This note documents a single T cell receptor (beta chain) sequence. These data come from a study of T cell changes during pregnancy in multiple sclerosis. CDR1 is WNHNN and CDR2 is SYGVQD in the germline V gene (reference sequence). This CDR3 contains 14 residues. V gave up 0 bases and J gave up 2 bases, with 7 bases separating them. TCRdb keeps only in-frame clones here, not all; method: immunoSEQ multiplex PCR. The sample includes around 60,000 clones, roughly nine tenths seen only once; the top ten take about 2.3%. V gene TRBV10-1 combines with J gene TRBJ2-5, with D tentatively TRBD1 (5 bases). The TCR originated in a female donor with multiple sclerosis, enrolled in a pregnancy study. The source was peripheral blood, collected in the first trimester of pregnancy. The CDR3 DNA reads TGCGCCAGCAGTGAGTCTGCAGGGCAAGAGACCCAGTACTTC. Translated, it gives CASSESAGQETQYF.